Listed below are T cell receptor beta chains from one sample, sequenced in a study of graft-versus-host responses after intestinal transplantation. Their recognized antigens are unknown. Only in-frame clones appear in the TCRdb table, and some are missing; sequencing was by immunoSEQ multiplex PCR. The table includes 73,000 or so clones, 90% detected once. Here the sequenced sample was unstimulated CD8+ T cells sorted from spleen or lymph node cells, taken before transplant. Receptors originate from a human donor who was the organ donor for an intestinal transplant. Both conserved end residues are trimmed from each CDR3. The D gene is left open where the match is weak.

v_call: TRBV27
d_call: TRBD1
cdr3_aa: ASSAGGGTEAF

v_call: TRBV11-3
d_call: TRBD2
cdr3_aa: ASSLDPSVAGGFGELF

v_call: TRBV27
d_call: TRBD1
cdr3_aa: ASSYGTGQPQH

v_call: TRBV28
d_call: NA
cdr3_aa: ASSYTGTSYGYT

v_call: TRBV27
d_call: TRBD1
cdr3_aa: ASSLGDRGNTEAF

v_call: TRBV7-9
d_call: NA
cdr3_aa: ASTLWGLSASYGYT

v_call: TRBV7-3
d_call: NA
cdr3_aa: ASTNNGGSTEAF

v_call: TRBV6-1
d_call: TRBD1
cdr3_aa: ASSEALWDRAHQETQY

v_call: TRBV9
d_call: NA
cdr3_aa: ASSVGQSNQPQH

v_call: TRBV15
d_call: NA
cdr3_aa: ATSREGYSPLH

v_call: TRBV5-1
d_call: TRBD1
cdr3_aa: ASSSGTGAPEAF

v_call: TRBV13
d_call: TRBD1
cdr3_aa: ASSTRGAEAF

v_call: TRBV19
d_call: TRBD1
cdr3_aa: ASSMTGGIQY

v_call: TRBV4-3
d_call: TRBD1
cdr3_aa: ASSQVLDREQTQY

v_call: TRBV6-4
d_call: TRBD2
cdr3_aa: ASSDGSGGSTDTQY

v_call: TRBV30
d_call: TRBD1
cdr3_aa: AWGGTGGFGEAF

v_call: TRBV15
d_call: NA
cdr3_aa: ATSNPGAMGGNTIY

v_call: TRBV29-1
d_call: NA
cdr3_aa: SVEDRVQIYNEQF

v_call: TRBV7-9
d_call: NA
cdr3_aa: ASSYTHDERIGEKLF

v_call: TRBV9
d_call: NA
cdr3_aa: ASSVAQDRANYGYT

v_call: TRBV4-2
d_call: TRBD1
cdr3_aa: ASSQGTGTYTTNEKLF

v_call: TRBV4-2
d_call: TRBD2
cdr3_aa: ASSQLPGGGLAADGLDTQY

v_call: TRBV19
d_call: TRBD1
cdr3_aa: ASSWDSYNSPLH

v_call: TRBV15
d_call: NA
cdr3_aa: ATGGATNEKLF

v_call: TRBV5-4
d_call: TRBD2
cdr3_aa: ASSSRGQETQY

v_call: TRBV4-2
d_call: NA
cdr3_aa: ASSQEGPGDNEKLF

v_call: TRBV7-9
d_call: TRBD1
cdr3_aa: ASSSTGGLNNEQF

v_call: TRBV27
d_call: NA
cdr3_aa: ASSLTTSTDTQY

v_call: TRBV15
d_call: TRBD1
cdr3_aa: ATRQTGAGNTEAF

v_call: TRBV9
d_call: TRBD2
cdr3_aa: ASSSPSGGTTYNEQF

v_call: TRBV28
d_call: NA
cdr3_aa: ATPAGGSGNTIY

v_call: TRBV7-9
d_call: NA
cdr3_aa: ASSSGRETQY

v_call: TRBV5-6
d_call: TRBD2
cdr3_aa: ASSLVDRDYGNEQF

v_call: TRBV5-6
d_call: NA
cdr3_aa: ASSLLQGSQPQH

v_call: TRBV5-1
d_call: NA
cdr3_aa: ASSLIRGTQY

v_call: TRBV7-2
d_call: NA
cdr3_aa: ASSPTGVGNQPQH

v_call: TRBV5-6
d_call: NA
cdr3_aa: ASGGIKTVNTGELF

v_call: TRBV30
d_call: NA
cdr3_aa: AWSGGETQY

v_call: TRBV19
d_call: NA
cdr3_aa: ASSRVGGGSEKLF

v_call: TRBV11-2
d_call: NA
cdr3_aa: ASSPGDRYTEAF

v_call: TRBV5-6
d_call: TRBD1
cdr3_aa: ASSFGQGAAEAF

v_call: TRBV7-3
d_call: NA
cdr3_aa: ASSLEPRGSTDTQY

v_call: TRBV15
d_call: TRBD1
cdr3_aa: ATSIRDREVDTQY

v_call: TRBV28
d_call: NA
cdr3_aa: ASSLEGVAEVTYNEQF

v_call: TRBV5-6
d_call: NA
cdr3_aa: ASSLNSRSDTY

v_call: TRBV5-4
d_call: TRBD2
cdr3_aa: ASSGGLAAAYNEQF

v_call: TRBV30
d_call: NA
cdr3_aa: AWSVLVSGANVLT

v_call: TRBV6-1
d_call: NA
cdr3_aa: ASRGLAQPQH

v_call: TRBV27
d_call: NA
cdr3_aa: ASSGGVGVLETQY

v_call: TRBV5-3
d_call: NA
cdr3_aa: ARSCRDRWMSSNQPQH

v_call: TRBV15
d_call: NA
cdr3_aa: ATSRHSSGYNEQF

v_call: TRBV4-3
d_call: NA
cdr3_aa: ASSQETGDPY

v_call: TRBV6-5
d_call: NA
cdr3_aa: ASRTVSRGYT

v_call: TRBV29-1
d_call: NA
cdr3_aa: SVEDRSHYGYT

v_call: TRBV7-7
d_call: TRBD2
cdr3_aa: ASGITVAGGNTGELF

v_call: TRBV15
d_call: NA
cdr3_aa: ATRQGITNYGYT

v_call: TRBV7-9
d_call: TRBD1
cdr3_aa: ASTQMTGPDSPLH

v_call: TRBV27
d_call: NA
cdr3_aa: ASSPGDSLPQADTQY

v_call: TRBV11-1
d_call: NA
cdr3_aa: ASSLLYSQETQY

v_call: TRBV6-5
d_call: TRBD1
cdr3_aa: ASTGTGAEAF